Given below is one TCR beta chain in context. Its antigen is not yet known. No much larger clone is present one base from it, and per-base qualities are unavailable. The cohort was made up of 500 to 850 healthy bone marrow donors. All cohort members were sampled while nominally healthy, although unrecorded immune exposures were likely present. The donor tested CMV seropositive, placing the donor among the 250 to 300 seropositive members of the cohort. A peripheral blood sample was provided by each donor, and peripheral blood mononuclear cells were used for TCR beta sequencing. Genomic DNA was extracted from the blood cell samples with the Qiagen DNeasy Blood Extraction Kit. The entry originates in a study of cytomegalovirus exposure and HLA in healthy donors (dated by TCRdb to 2017 to 2019). Looking at the study overall: An earlier analysis of roughly 610 of the donors reported about 260 Gb of sequence data and 100 million to 120 million unique TCR beta sequences obtained from around 190 million T cells. Typing coverage varied by locus: roughly 620-640 donors for A, B, C, DRB1 and DQB1; roughly 560 for DQA1; more than 600 for DPA1; around 450 for DPB1. The study was designed to test whether signatures of past pathogen exposure could be identified by cataloging public T cell receptors. A later analysis re-analyzed previously published TCR beta repertoires from approximately 670 donors and added high-resolution HLA genotyping to study TCR occurrence patterns. Genome-wide SNP genotypes for about 65% of the 666 donors were used in a later genetic analysis, which treated that subset as a discovery cohort. The genetic ancestry cluster associated with self-reported Caucasian donors included about 81% of the roughly 400 genotyped donors. To predict cytomegalovirus infection status, the study brought together high-throughput TCR immunosequencing, statistical association of individual TCRs with disease status, and machine learning. Because of strong linkage in the cohort, roughly five DR-DQ haplotypes were treated as single units for association and clustering. Approximately 310 gigabases of sequencing data and around 87 million unique TCR sequences were included in an early release covering roughly 600 HLA-typed donors. Donor age, sex, ethnicity and CMV serostatus were compiled together with the repertoire data. An earlier analysis of 587 of the donors used high-throughput TCR beta sequencing to judge whether each TCR beta V gene segment behaved as functional or pseudogenic. Rather than using new phenotypic data, the later analysis identified candidate immune exposures from TCR beta sequences and from how often those sequences occurred across donors. The T cell repertoires of 666 subjects were profiled by immunosequencing and related to cytomegalovirus serostatus. Every repertoire in the discovery cohort had been generated on one and the same sequencing platform. Across some 400 genotyped donors of the cohort, an average of roughly 250,000 unique TCR beta nucleotide sequences per donor were sequenced, and roughly 18% of those sequences were non-productive. Class I and class II HLA loci were covered by the typing at four-digit resolution. Besides the first cohort of some 670 subjects, a separate validation cohort made up of 120 different subjects was used.

The method behind the library was the immunoSEQ multiplex PCR assay. For the multiplex PCR, a mixture combining 60 forward primers for TCR Vbeta segments and 13 reverse primers for TCR Jbeta segments was used. The CDR3 region of rearranged TCR beta genes was amplified from genomic DNA with a multiplex PCR assay. Amplified TCR beta libraries were sequenced as 87-base-pair reads on the Illumina HiSeq System. The source study handled its data this way. A later analysis counted some 80 million unique TCR beta chains across the 700 or so repertoires, and around 9.9 million of these chains were shared by at least two donors. Raw reads were error-corrected and collapsed into unique sequences with a nearest-neighbor algorithm that merged closely related sequences to remove PCR and sequencing errors. CDR3 sequences were aligned to IMGT reference sequences to assign V, D and J gene segments. For a sequence to be retained, a match of at least six nucleotides to both a V gene segment and a J gene segment was required. Rearrangements were called productive when the CDR3 lacked stop codons and stayed in frame with V and J; all others were non-productive. Following IMGT convention, CDR3 was defined as the stretch from the second conserved V-encoded cysteine up to the conserved J-encoded phenylalanine. Sequences without an unambiguous match to a single V gene segment were excluded from the earlier analysis of over 500 of the donors. An earlier analysis of several hundred of the donors called V segments functional above 56.7% productive rearrangements and segregating when the between-donor standard deviation exceeded 5%. A statistical classification framework was built for diagnosing cytomegalovirus status from the catalog of TCR beta chain sequences. A later analysis assigned V and J genes by comparing TCR nucleotide sequences with IMGT/GENE-DB human TR gene sequences. A later analysis assigned CDR3 sequences and most-parsimonious VDJ recombination scenarios with the TCRdist pipeline. In a later analysis, each TCR beta chain was defined by its CDR3 amino acid sequence together with its V-gene family, and reads without a unique V-gene family were excluded. To address suspected cross-contamination and a sequencing artifact, a later analysis removed under 600 highly shared, low-generation-probability nucleotide sequences. For each public chain, a later analysis derived a clonal expansion index from normalized ranks of inferred template counts within each repertoire. Generation probabilities in a later analysis came from a VDJ recombination model fitted to out-of-frame rearrangements, and those results were checked against IGoR. A later analysis scored TCR-TCR, TCR-HLA and TCR-CMV co-occurrence with hypergeometric tests, applying a repertoire-size bias correction to TCR pairs. A later analysis estimated false discovery rates by permuting HLA or CMV assignments 20 times. In a later analysis, co-occurring TCRs were grouped using DBSCAN, and TCRdist sequence similarity was added for clustering within HLA-allele-positive subsets. Repertoires with fewer than 30,000 or more than 120,000 public chains were left out of co-occurrence clustering, as were several repertoires with anomalous nucleotide sharing. TCRdb mirrors the immuneACCESS table, restricted to in-frame sequences. Some clones are absent from its copies; in checked studies, under half trace to an unresolved V gene, and the reason for the others is unknown. V and J calls and clone size are those listed in that table; D and trimming were worked out from the DNA. In all, the sample holds 150,000 to 200,000 clones, and roughly 80% of those were seen once. Clones ranked in the top ten supply nearly 8.5% of the sample.

The CDR1 and CDR2 encoded by the germline V gene (reference sequence) are GTSNPN and SVGIG. V lost 5 bases and J lost 0 bases; the stretch between them is 17 bases long. Spanning cysteine to phenylalanine, the CDR3 consists of 16 amino acids. Here the CDR3 DNA is all that survives: 48 bases in frame from base 1. Points the paper makes about the study in general: A few of the identified cytomegalovirus-associated TCR beta chains were confirmed in vitro to be specific for cytomegalovirus antigens. An association between a missense DCLRE1C variant and V-gene and J-gene trimming of TCR beta chains was found in a later genetic analysis and replicated in an independent cohort. Cytomegalovirus status was reported to be diagnosed by the classifier with high specificity and sensitivity in both the original and validation cohorts. CMV serostatus was the only immune exposure information available for the cohort. In a later analysis, HLA-associated TCR beta chains were found to be more clonally expanded and to have lower generation probabilities than equally common non-associated chains. The sequencing pipeline was judged likely to have produced a cluster of highly shared sequence variants as a technical artifact. Broadly in line with IMGT annotations, most TCR beta V segments showed up in productive rearrangements about 87% or about 30% of the time in an earlier analysis of some 590 of the donors. In a later analysis, the rate of TCR association differed among HLA loci, with DRB1 alleles having the most associated TCRs and HLA-C alleles having the fewest. Because HLA typing was missing for some donors at each locus, association tests included only the typed subset. Correlated functional status among segregating V segments might be attributable to linkage disequilibrium, but an unknown experimental factor could not be ruled out. In a later analysis, about 17,000 TCR beta sequences were associated with specific HLA alleles at a false discovery rate of 0.05. In this cohort, only TCR beta chains were sequenced, and detectable features were limited by the absence of alpha or paired-chain data. While some public TCRs were present in many individuals, most TCR sequences turned up only very rarely across donors. Compared with the approximately 670-donor mean, donors in an Asian-associated ancestry cluster had fewer N-insertions in productive TCRs, according to a later genetic analysis. Presence/absence analyses assumed roughly uniform sequencing depth across donors, an assumption that may not hold. A further reported finding was that TCR beta sequences accurately predicted the HLA-A and HLA-B alleles for most subjects in the first cohort. A later analysis reported that several top co-occurrence clusters appeared linked to parvovirus B19, influenza, CMV and Epstein-Barr virus. When HLA alleles, especially DR and DQ, strongly co-occurred, TCR associations were difficult to assign to individual alleles. The study listed 164 TCR beta chains as associated with cytomegalovirus. According to a later analysis, most CMV-associated TCR beta chains appeared to be HLA-restricted, and the HLA associations seemed to be driven largely by CMV exposure. Because counts were too low, 15 or so rarely observed V segments, including chromosome 9 orphons, were excluded from the earlier analysis of several hundred of the donors. Some IMGT-functional V segments, including TRBV6-2 and TRBV6-3, could not be told apart with the 87-base-pair reads, so those segments were excluded. The authors suggested that the approach could potentially be extended to other disease states and immunological phenotypes.

The sequence was collected from a male donor in good health and CMV-seropositive. The V and J genes are TRBV30 and TRBJ1-5; no D gene can be assigned with confidence. The sequenced material came from PBMCs. This receptor has the CDR3 CAWGAGLGNSNQPQHF. In nucleotides, the sequence is TGTGCCTGGGGCGCCGGACTCGGTAATAGCAATCAGCCCCAGCATTTT.